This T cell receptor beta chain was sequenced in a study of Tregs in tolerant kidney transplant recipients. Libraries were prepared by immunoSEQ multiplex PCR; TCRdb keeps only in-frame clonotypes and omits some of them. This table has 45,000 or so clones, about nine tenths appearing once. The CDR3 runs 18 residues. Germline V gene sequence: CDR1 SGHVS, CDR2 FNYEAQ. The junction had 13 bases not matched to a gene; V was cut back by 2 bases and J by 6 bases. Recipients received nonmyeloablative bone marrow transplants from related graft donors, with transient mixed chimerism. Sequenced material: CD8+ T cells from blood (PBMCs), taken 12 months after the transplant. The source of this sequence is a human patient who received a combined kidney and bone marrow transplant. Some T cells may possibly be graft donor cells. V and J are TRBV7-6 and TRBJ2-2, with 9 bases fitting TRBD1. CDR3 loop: CASSLTFTVGTGSGELFF. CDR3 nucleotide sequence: TGTGCCAGCAGCTTAACGTTCACAGTGGGGACAGGGTCCGGGGAGCTGTTTTTT.